Each of the 9 T cell receptor beta chains below was sequenced from the same sample in a study of blood T cells in healthy people across ages. Using a J-beta primer mix together with a sample-barcoded 5' primer, a second PCR was run for roughly 6 to 12 cycles. One entry per CDR3 protein results from TCRdb running MiXCR on the 5' RACE reads. The sample gives about 1.1 million distinct CDR3 sequences, 30% to 40% of which show up once; around 13% is in the top ten. Sequenced input: blood. These receptors were collected from a man aged 18 to 30 in good health.

The chain has TRBV2 and TRBJ1-1; tentative D call: TRBD1 (5 bases). The CDR3 runs 11 residues. The V gene lost 8 bases and the J gene lost 10 bases, with 14 bases spanning the gap. The germline V gene has CDR1 SNHLY and CDR2 FYNNEI. CDR3 nucleotides: TGTGCCAGCCCGGGGGGGACTTTAGCTTTCTTT. Protein: CASPGGTLAFF.

This clonotype has only a few counts. The chain couples TRBV6-6 to TRBJ1-2, with a possible D match to TRBD1 (5 bases). Between the trimmed V and J ends, which lost 9 bases and 7 bases, there was a span of 18 bases. The CDR3 runs to 13 residues. The germline CDR1 and CDR2 sequences are MNHNY and SVGAGI (reference sequence). This CDR3 is CASSGALKRGYTF. The CDR3 region has the DNA TGTGCCAGTTCTGGGGCGCTTAAACGTGGCTACACCTTC.

The chain employs TRBV10-3 and TRBJ2-4; D not certain. This CDR3 has 14 amino acids. The V gene's germline CDR1 is ENHRY and CDR2 SYGVKD. V lost 4 bases and J 3 bases, leaving 10 bases between the germline ends. This chain's CDR3 is CAISALENKNIQYF. The CDR3 DNA reads TGTGCCATCAGTGCGCTCGAGAACAAAAACATTCAGTACTTC.

There are a few counts of this clonotype. A much larger clone is a single base away; this may be a read error. The chain couples TRBV7-9 to TRBJ1-5, with 7 bases aligning to TRBD1. Trimming at V came to 1 base and at J to 14 bases, leaving 5 bases not matched to a gene. This CDR3 comprises 12 residues. The germline CDR1 and CDR2 sequences are SEHNR and FQNEAQ (reference sequence). CDR3 DNA: TGTGCCAGCAGCTTAGATCAGGGGGACGAGCATTTT. It encodes CASSLDQGDEHF.

V usage is TRBV27 and J usage is TRBJ1-2, with TRBD1 as a possible D gene (5 bases). Germline CDR1 reads MNHEY; CDR2 reads SMNVEV (reference sequence). The CDR3 extends over 16 amino acids. V lost 1 base to trimming and J lost 3 bases, with 15 bases between them. In nucleotides, the CDR3 is TGTGCCAGCAGTTTATTTATCGAGGGGCGGCACTATGGCTACACCTTC. Protein sequence: CASSLFIEGRHYGYTF.

The chain is built from TRBV7-3 and TRBJ2-3, with 10 bases fitting TRBD2. Trimming cost V 2 bases and J 5 bases; bases outside gene matches: 7. Germline V gives CDR1 SGHTA, CDR2 FQGTGA. This CDR3 is 16 amino acids long. DNA of the CDR3: TGTGCCAGCAGCTTAGATCCAGCGGGGGGGATAGATACGCAGTATTTT. Translated, it gives CASSLDPAGGIDTQYF.

In this sample, this clonotype turned up many times. The chain has TRBV29-1 and TRBJ1-2; TRBD1 aligns across 7 bases. The trim removed 6 bases at V and 3 bases at J, leaving 4 bases unmatched. The germline CDR1 and CDR2 sequences are SQVTM and ANQGSEA. The CDR3 extends over 12 amino acids. As DNA, the CDR3 is TGCAGCGTGGTTACAGGGGACTATGGCTACACCTTC. This sequence encodes CSVVTGDYGYTF.

This clonotype was detected only a few times. The CDR3 DNA reads as TGTGCCATCACCCAAGCGGACGGGAAAAATTCACCCCTCCACTTT. Translated, it gives CAITQADGKNSPLHF. This rearrangement joins TRBV10-3 to TRBJ1-6; D not resolved. With 7 bases removed from V and 7 bases from J, the gap between germline ends came to 17 bases. This CDR3 spans 15 amino acids. From germline, CDR1 is ENHRY and CDR2 SYGVKD.

The chain uses TRBV11-2 and TRBJ2-3; D is undetermined. V lost 3 bases and J lost 8, with 12 bases in between. The CDR3 runs 13 residues. Germline values: CDR1 SGHAT, CDR2 FQNNGV. This CDR3 is CASSLEQGATQYF. As DNA, the CDR3 is TGTGCCAGCAGCTTGGAACAAGGAGCTACGCAGTATTTT.